This passage covers 32 T cell receptor beta chains from one sample sequenced in a study of cytomegalovirus exposure and HLA in healthy donors. Primers included in the PCR were 60 Vbeta and 13 Jbeta primers. TCRdb's table, derived via immunoSEQ multiplex PCR, lists solely in-frame clones and lacks some. The repertoire holds under 100,000 clones, approximately 60% seen once, with around 5% in the top ten. The sample was PBMCs. The source is a woman aged 25 to 39 in good health and CMV-seropositive.

This clone was detected a few times. The V call is TRBV7-6, the J call TRBJ1-1; 9 bases are shared with TRBD1. Germline V gene sequence: CDR1 SGHVS, CDR2 FNYEAQ. This CDR3 is built from 15 residues. V lost 4 bases, J lost 1 base, and 4 bases stayed unmatched. The CDR3 region is CASSSKTGGNTEAFF. CDR3 nucleotides: TGTGCCAGCAGCTCGAAGACAGGGGGGAACACTGAAGCTTTCTTT.

This clone was observed a few times. This chain uses TRBV28 with TRBJ2-3, with D uncertain. This CDR3 contains 17 residues. V lost 1 base to trimming and J lost 0 bases, with 14 bases between them. Germline assignment: CDR1 MDHEN and CDR2 SYDVKM. The CDR3 DNA reads TGTGCCAGCAGTTTATATAAACTACTTAAGAGCACAGATACGCAGTATTTT. This codes for CASSLYKLLKSTDTQYF.

The CDR3 nucleotides read TGTGCCAGCAGCAAAGCCCGGTCGGGGGTAGAGACCCAGTACTTC. As protein: CASSKARSGVETQYF. This chain uses TRBV5-6 with TRBJ2-5, with a weak D call TRBD2 (6 bases). The CDR3 has 15 residues. Germline loops: CDR1 SGHDT, CDR2 YYEEEE. V was clipped by 4 bases and J by 4 bases, with 17 bases between them.

This clone has more than one count but fewer than ten. The chain combines TRBV19 with TRBJ1-5; no definite D call. With 5 bases removed from V and 7 bases from J, the gap between germline ends came to 12 bases. Germline assignment: CDR1 LNHDA and CDR2 SQIVND (reference sequence). The CDR3 length is 13 residues. The CDR3 loop reads CASSGEGRQPQHF. The CDR3 nucleotides read TGTGCCAGTAGTGGGGAGGGCCGCCAGCCCCAGCATTTT.

This clone was observed a handful of times. The genes are TRBV7-6 and TRBJ1-2, with 12 bases aligning to TRBD1. CDR3 size: 12 residues. With 3 bases clipped from V and 10 bases from J, the junction kept 0 bases outside the gene matches. Germline values: CDR1 SGHVS, CDR2 FNYEAQ. In DNA, the CDR3 is TGTGCCAGCAGCTTGGGACAGGGGGCCTACACCTTC. This codes for CASSLGQGAYTF.

This clone occurred once. The germline gene is not matched at one end of the junction; a read error may be the cause. The chain links TRBV7-9 to TRBJ1-3, with 8 bases identical to TRBD1. The CDR3 totals 14 residues. CDR1 is SEHNR, CDR2 FQNEAQ, per germline (reference sequence). The CDR3 bases are TGTTCCAGCGCGACAGGGGCTTCTGGAAACACCATATATTTT. It yields the protein CSSATGASGNTIYF.

V gene TRBV4-2 combines with J gene TRBJ1-4, with D possibly TRBD1 on 6 matching bases. The V gene's germline CDR1 is LGHNA and CDR2 YNFKEQ. Trimming took 0 bases from V and 7 from J, leaving 21 bases between them. The CDR3 contains 18 residues. The CDR3 is CASSQDRGTPQTGEKLFF. The CDR3 DNA reads TGTGCCAGCAGCCAAGATAGAGGGACACCTCAAACTGGTGAAAAACTGTTTTTT.

As concerns this clone: The junction differs from germline at one of its ends, possibly a read error. V is TRBV7-9 and J is TRBJ2-3; D perhaps matches TRBD2 (6 bases). Germline CDR1 reads SEHNR; CDR2 reads FQNEAQ (reference sequence). This CDR3 spans 16 amino acids. The DNA for the CDR3 is TGTTCCAGCAGCTTAGCTAATCTAGCGTTGGTAGATACGCAGTATTTT. Amino acids: CSSSLANLALVDTQYF.

This clone showed up just a few times. The rearrangement joins TRBV6-4 to TRBJ2-3; 9 nucleotides align to TRBD2. This CDR3 spans 15 amino acids. Germline V gene data show CDR1 as MRHNA and CDR2 as SNTAGT. V shed 3 bases, J shed 0 bases, and the junction held 1 base outside the gene matches. The CDR3 DNA is TGTGCCAGCAGTGAGAGCGGGGGGAGCACAGATACGCAGTATTTT. Protein product: CASSESGGSTDTQYF.

In this sample, this clone turned up a few times. The chain recombines TRBV25-1 with TRBJ2-1; D gene uncertain. V was trimmed by 1 base and J by 5 bases, leaving 9 bases between them. The CDR3 has 14 amino acids. Germline V CDR1 and CDR2: MGHDK, SYGVNS. The CDR3 region has the DNA TGTGCCAGCAGTGAATTTCTGTTAAACAATGAGCAGTTCTTC. Translated: CASSEFLLNNEQFF.

The CDR3 nucleotides read TGTGCCAGCAGCTTAGACAGGGGGAAGGTTGAAAAACTGTTTTTT. Its translation is CASSLDRGKVEKLFF. This rearrangement joins TRBV11-2 to TRBJ1-4; the match to TRBD1 covers 7 bases. The length of the CDR3 is 15 residues. V trimming: 0 bases; J trimming: 7 bases; junction bases outside the gene matches: 5. Germline V gene lookup returns CDR1 SGHAT and CDR2 FQNNGV.

V is TRBV6-5 and J is TRBJ2-7; 10 nucleotides match TRBD1. Germline trimming cut 6 bases from V and 7 bases from J; bases unmatched to any gene: 9. Germline CDR1 and CDR2: MNHEY and SVGAGI. The CDR3 consists of 14 residues. In nucleotides, the CDR3 is TGTGCCAGCAGCTACGGGACAGGGGAATGGGAGCAGTACTTC. This encodes CASSYGTGEWEQYF.

V is TRBV5-4 and J is TRBJ1-1; the D gene is possibly TRBD1 (6 bases). The CDR3 runs to 16 residues. CDR1 SGHNT and CDR2 YYREEE come from the germline V gene (reference sequence). The V end was cut by 4 bases, the J end by 0 bases, with 16 bases between. Here the CDR3 DNA reads TGTGCCAGCAGCCCAGATAACAGGGCCATGAACACTGAAGCTTTCTTT. This sequence encodes CASSPDNRAMNTEAFF.

V and J are TRBV5-1 and TRBJ2-3, with no clear D. V was cut by 7 bases and J by 1 base, with 13 bases left in between. Germline V gives CDR1 SGHRS, CDR2 YFSETQ. The CDR3 is made up of 14 amino acids. Written as DNA, the CDR3 is TGCGCCAGCCATAGCCGTCTGGGCACAGATACGCAGTATTTT. Amino acids: CASHSRLGTDTQYF.

The V gene is TRBV27, the J gene TRBJ1-5; D may be TRBD1 (5 bases). This CDR3 spans 13 amino acids. CDR1 and CDR2 from the germline V gene are MNHEY and SMNVEV (reference sequence). Trimming removed 5 bases from V and 5 bases from J, with 10 bases in between. CDR3 sequence reads: CASSTTVYQPQHF. The DNA of the CDR3 is TGTGCCAGCAGTACGACAGTTTATCAGCCCCAGCATTTT.

This chain connects TRBV5-1 to TRBJ2-3, with a possible D match to TRBD1 (6 bases). CDR1 is SGHRS, CDR2 YFSETQ, per germline. V dropped 0 bases and J dropped 0 bases, with 8 bases sitting between them. This CDR3 is 15 amino acids long. The CDR3 DNA sequence: TGCGCCAGCAGCTTGGGGACAGCGAGCACAGATACGCAGTATTTT. Its protein product is CASSLGTASTDTQYF. The whole variable domain, remainder taken from reference TRBV5-1 and TRBJ2-3, is KAGVTQTPRYLIKTRGQQVTLSCSPISGHRSVSWYQQTPGQGLQFLFEYFSETQRNKGNFPGRFSGRQFSNSRSEMNVSTLELGDSALYLCASSLGTASTDTQYFGPGTRLTVL.

The J gene is TRBJ2-2, the V gene TRBV30; D is perhaps TRBD1 (5 bases). This CDR3 contains 13 residues. Trimming removed 0 bases at V and 7 bases at J, with 9 bases between. Germline CDR1 GTSNPN, CDR2 SVGIG (reference sequence). CDR3 in amino acids: CAWSVGLVGELFF. The CDR3 region has the DNA TGTGCCTGGAGTGTGGGGCTGGTCGGGGAGCTGTTTTTT.

This sequence joins TRBV2 and TRBJ1-5; D might be TRBD1 (6 bases). Germline CDR1 is SNHLY and CDR2 is FYNNEI. The CDR3 consists of 14 residues. The V end was cut by 5 bases, the J end by 3 bases, with 11 bases between. The CDR3 here is CASSKQGSNQPQHF. The CDR3 nucleotides are TGTGCCAGCAGTAAACAGGGATCCAATCAGCCCCAGCATTTT.

The rearrangement links TRBV7-3 to TRBJ1-2; 8 nucleotides agree with TRBD1. This CDR3 has 13 amino acids. The V and J ends lost 5 bases and 4 bases, in that order; junction bases with no gene match: 3. Germline V gives CDR1 SGHTA, CDR2 FQGTGA. CDR3 region: CASSLGTGYGYTF. The CDR3, as DNA: TGTGCCAGCAGCCTCGGGACAGGCTATGGCTACACCTTC.

The rearrangement joins TRBV29-1 to TRBJ1-2; no definite D call. This CDR3 contains 11 residues. The germline V gene encodes CDR1 SQVTM and CDR2 ANQGSEA. Trimming left V 8 bases short and J 4 bases short, with 11 bases between. The chain's CDR3 is CSIGRSYGYTF. Here the CDR3 DNA reads TGCAGCATTGGCCGGTCCTATGGCTACACCTTC.

The chain links TRBV5-1 to TRBJ2-7, with unresolved D. Germline loops: CDR1 SGHRS, CDR2 YFSETQ. Trimming took off 0 bases at V and 5 bases at J, with 9 bases between the two ends. The CDR3 spans 13 residues. Written as DNA, the CDR3 is TGCGCCAGCAGCTTGGGGCCCGACAACGAGCAGTACTTC. Protein: CASSLGPDNEQYF.

The rearrangement joins TRBV5-1 to TRBJ2-6, with D perhaps matching TRBD1 (5 bases). This CDR3 spans 17 amino acids. V was pared by 5 bases and J by 4 bases, with 19 bases between. CDR1 SGHRS and CDR2 YFSETQ come from the germline V gene. CDR3 loop: CASRHDRGPWGANVLTF. The CDR3 DNA sequence: TGCGCCAGCAGACACGACAGAGGCCCCTGGGGGGCCAACGTCCTGACTTTC. The whole variable domain, remainder taken from reference TRBV5-1 and TRBJ2-6, is KAGVTQTPRYLIKTRGQQVTLSCSPISGHRSVSWYQQTPGQGLQFLFEYFSETQRNKGNFPGRFSGRQFSNSRSEMNVSTLELGDSALYLCASRHDRGPWGANVLTFGAGSRLTVL.

CDR3 nucleotide sequence: TGTGCCAGTAGTATCAGAGACAGGGGAACAGATACGCAGTATTTT. Translation gives CASSIRDRGTDTQYF. This chain joins TRBV19 and TRBJ2-3; 8 positions match TRBD1. The CDR3 covers 15 residues. Trimming took 3 bases from V and 3 from J; bases not matched to a gene: 5. The germline CDR1 and CDR2 sequences are LNHDA and SQIVND (reference sequence).

The chain uses TRBV7-2 and TRBJ1-6; possible D gene TRBD1, 6 bases. Germline CDR1 SGHTA, CDR2 FQGNSA. Trimming removed 6 bases at V and 0 bases at J, with 15 bases between. The length of the CDR3 is 17 residues. The CDR3 coding sequence is TGTGCCAGCAGTCGGGACATCCAAAGCTCCTATAATTCACCCCTCCACTTT. Amino acids: CASSRDIQSSYNSPLHF. The full variable domain, with the rest looked up from reference TRBV7-2 and TRBJ1-6, is GAGVSQSPSNKVTEKGKDVELRCDPISGHTALYWYRQSLGQGLEFLIYFQGNSAPDKSGLPSDRFSAERTGGSVSTLTIQRTQQEDSAVYLCASSRDIQSSYNSPLHFGNGTRLTVT.

The V gene is TRBV5-5, the J gene TRBJ1-5, with a possible D match to TRBD1 (5 bases). V lost 0 bases and J 3 bases, leaving 10 bases between the germline ends. The CDR3 spans 15 residues. The germline V gene encodes CDR1 SGHKS and CDR2 YYEKEE (reference sequence). CDR3 protein: CASSLVQGTNQPQHF. Here the CDR3 DNA reads TGTGCCAGCAGCTTGGTCCAGGGAACCAATCAGCCCCAGCATTTT.

This clone occurred once. The CDR3 here is CASSGQGSYGYTF. The CDR3 nucleotides read TGTGCCAGCAGTGGACAAGGTAGCTATGGCTACACCTTC. The rearrangement uses TRBV2 and TRBJ1-2, with unresolved D. V was clipped by 4 bases and J by 4 bases, with 10 bases between them. The CDR3 length is 13 residues. The V gene's germline CDR1 is SNHLY and CDR2 FYNNEI.

This chain connects TRBV19 to TRBJ1-1; maybe TRBD1 (5 bases). The CDR3 runs 16 residues. Trimming pared 6 bases from V and 7 bases from J, leaving 24 bases between. Looked up from germline, CDR1 is LNHDA and CDR2 is SQIVND (reference sequence). The CDR3, as DNA: TGTGCCAGTAGCCCCCAGGGACTTCGGTTGAGGGTTGAAGCTTTCTTT. It encodes CASSPQGLRLRVEAFF.

The rearrangement joins TRBV18 to TRBJ2-1; D is possibly TRBD1 (5 bases). Between the trimmed V and J ends, which lost 5 bases and 4 bases, there was a span of 9 bases. Germline V gives CDR1 KGHSH, CDR2 LQKENI. This CDR3 is built from 13 residues. The CDR3 protein is CASSGQGYNEQFF. The CDR3 DNA follows: TGTGCCAGCTCAGGTCAGGGTTACAATGAGCAGTTCTTC.

The chain is built from TRBV2 and TRBJ2-7; 8 nucleotides agree with TRBD2. Germline assignment: CDR1 SNHLY and CDR2 FYNNEI. CDR3 length equals 14 residues. The V and J ends lost 7 bases and 3 bases, in that order; junction bases with no gene match: 8. CDR3 loop: CASKSGTSLYEQYF. The CDR3 DNA reads as TGTGCCAGCAAGTCCGGGACTAGTCTCTACGAGCAGTACTTC.

This clone was recorded a few times. The chain employs TRBV5-1 and TRBJ2-7; D possibly corresponds to TRBD1 (6 bases). Between the trimmed V and J ends, which lost 1 base and 2 bases, there was a span of 10 bases. Per the germline V gene, CDR1 is SGHRS and CDR2 is YFSETQ. The CDR3 contains 14 residues. The DNA of the CDR3 is TGCGCCAGCAGCTTGAACAGGGAGACCTACGAGCAGTACTTC. Protein sequence: CASSLNRETYEQYF.

In this sample, this clone turned up once. The chain recombines TRBV18 with TRBJ1-4; possible D gene TRBD1, 5 bases. Looked up from germline, CDR1 is KGHSH and CDR2 is LQKENI. The CDR3 length is 15 residues. Trimming removed 0 bases from V and 8 bases from J, with 13 bases in between. The CDR3 sequence: CASSPPTGGEEKLFF. The CDR3 coding sequence is TGTGCCAGCTCACCACCGACGGGGGGGGAGGAAAAACTGTTTTTT.

The sample holds a few counts of this clone. J is TRBJ2-2 and V is TRBV28; TRBD1 matches 8 bases. This CDR3 contains 12 residues. CDR1 is MDHEN and CDR2 is SYDVKM in the germline V gene. Trimming removed 9 bases from V and 9 bases from J; junction bases left unmatched: 6. Here the CDR3 reads CASDRGGRELFF. CDR3 in DNA: TGTGCCAGTGACAGGGGTGGCCGGGAGCTGTTTTTT. Variable domain in full (rest from reference TRBV28 and TRBJ2-2): DVKVTQSSRYLVKRTGEKVFLECVQDMDHENMFWYRQDPGLGLRLIYFSYDVKMKEKGDIPEGYSVSREKKERFSLILESASTNQTSMYLCASDRGGRELFFGEGSRLTVL.